Listed below are T cell receptor beta chains from one sample, sequenced in a study of metastatic and nonmetastatic thyroid tumors. TCRdb reprocessed the PCR reads using MiXCR. In the table there are roughly 46,000 clones, approximately 26% of which are singletons. The material sequenced was blood. All receptors derive from a male donor with papillary thyroid cancer or a benign thyroid nodule (not recorded which). Some clones in this sample may be carry-over from other donors' samples. CDR3s include the opening cysteine and the closing phenylalanine or tryptophan. Each record gives: J gene, clone size, D gene, V gene, CDR3 DNA, CDR3 protein. The D gene is left open where the match is weak. Where a row states a size, it is once, few, many or the class of an expanded clone; other rows omit it.

TRBJ2-3,medium-sized,TRBD2,TRBV6-4,TGTGCCAGCAGGACTAGCGGGAGTCCCGCAGATACGCAGTATTTT,CASRTSGSPADTQYF
TRBJ2-5,few,TRBD2,TRBV10-1,TGCGCCAGCAGTGAGTCTCGAGTAGCGGGACAAGAGACCCAGTACTTC,CASSESRVAGQETQYF
TRBJ2-2,many,NA,TRBV14,TGTGCCAGCAGCCAATTAGGGTTCGACACCGGGGAGCTGTTTTTT,CASSQLGFDTGELFF
TRBJ2-1,many,TRBD2,TRBV20-1,TGCAGTGCTAGAAGGACTAGCGGGAACTACAATGAGCAGTTCTTC,CSARRTSGNYNEQFF
TRBJ1-1,NA,NA,TRBV20-1,TGCAGTGCTAGAGATCAGGGACGGGCTTTCTTT,CSARDQGRAFF
TRBJ1-2,many,NA,TRBV20-1,TGCAGTGCGCCGAAATCTACTAACTATGGCTACACCTTC,CSAPKSTNYGYTF
TRBJ2-2,NA,NA,TRBV6-2/TRBV6-3,TGTGCCAGCAGTTTGGACCGCGGGGAGCTGTTTTTT,CASSLDRGELFF
TRBJ2-7,many,NA,TRBV28,TGTGCCAGCAGCCCCGATCAGGGCAAGTACTACGAGCAGTACTTC,CASSPDQGKYYEQYF
TRBJ2-6,many,NA,TRBV7-8,TGTGCCAGCAGCGACCAGGCCGACTCTGGGGCCAACGTCCTGACTTTC,CASSDQADSGANVLTF
TRBJ2-7,NA,NA,TRBV29-1,TGCAGCGTTGCGAGGGGCTACGAGCAGTACTTC,CSVARGYEQYF
TRBJ2-7,few,NA,TRBV2,TGTTCCAGCAGTGACTCCACCTACGAGCAGTACTTC,CSSSDSTYEQYF
TRBJ2-7,NA,NA,TRBV2,TGTGCCAGCAGTGTAAGAGGGGGCGAGCAGTACTTC,CASSVRGGEQYF
TRBJ1-6,NA,NA,TRBV27,TGTGCCAGCAGTCCCTGGGGGGCACGCCTCCAATTT,CASSPWGARLQF
TRBJ2-1,NA,NA,TRBV6-2/TRBV6-3,TGTGCCAGCAGCGCGGGACAGCACAATGAGCAGTTCTTC,CASSAGQHNEQFF